Listed below are T cell receptor beta chains from one sample, sequenced in a study of T cells in Graves' hyperthyroidism and ophthalmopathy. TCRdb re-called the multiplex PCR reads with MiXCR, one entry per CDR3 protein. The sample contains 250,000 to 350,000 distinct CDR3 sequences, around 22% of which appear only once. The sequencing input was blood. The receptors were gathered from a man aged 25-40 years with Graves' ophthalmopathy. The CDR3 runs from the conserved cysteine through the conserved F or W. Fields, in order: J gene, D gene, clone size, V gene, CDR3 DNA, CDR3 protein. The D gene is left open where the match is weak. Size values are once, few and many counts, or a class for expanded clones, and some rows have none.

>TRBJ2-5|TRBD2|few|TRBV5-1
TGCGCCAGCAGCTTTCAACTAGCGGGAGGGGAGACCCAGTACTTC
CASSFQLAGGETQYF
>TRBJ1-1|NA|NA|TRBV6-5
TGTGCCAGCAGTTACTTGGGTTTTTTGAACACTGAAGCTTTCTTT
CASSYLGFLNTEAFF
>TRBJ1-2|NA|NA|TRBV19
TGTGCCAGTAGTTCCCAGGGTCCCGGCTCCTATGGCTACACCTTC
CASSSQGPGSYGYTF
>TRBJ1-2|NA|NA|TRBV27
TGTGCCAGCAGTTTCGCGGGGGCGGGTGGTGGCTACACCTTC
CASSFAGAGGGYTF
>TRBJ2-2|TRBD2|once|TRBV9
TGTGCCAGCAGCGGACAGACTAGCGGGAGGTCTGGCACCGGGGAGCTGTTTTTT
CASSGQTSGRSGTGELFF
>TRBJ2-2|TRBD2|NA|TRBV28
TGTGCCAGCAGTGGGACTAGCGGGTCCGATCTCGGGGAGCTGTTTTTT
CASSGTSGSDLGELFF
>TRBJ2-5|NA|few|TRBV9
TGTGCCAGCAGCGTAGGGGGTCAAGAGACCCAGTACTTC
CASSVGGQETQYF
>TRBJ2-7|NA|many|TRBV28
TGTGCCAGCAATGTCCCAGGTGACGAGCAGTACTTC
CASNVPGDEQYF
>TRBJ2-7|TRBD1|few|TRBV12-5
TGTGCTAGTGGTTTGGACCGGGACAGGGGAATAGCCTACGAGCAGTACTTC
CASGLDRDRGIAYEQYF
>TRBJ1-1|NA|NA|TRBV27
TGTGCCAGCAGTTTACCAGCAGGGCTGAACACTGAAGCTTTCTTT
CASSLPAGLNTEAFF
>TRBJ1-5|NA|NA|TRBV29-1
TGCAGCGTTGAAGATAGGGGAGCCCAGCATTTT
CSVEDRGAQHF
>TRBJ1-1|NA|NA|TRBV28
TGTGCCAGCAGTCTCACTGCGGACTCGAAGACTGAAGCTTTCTTT
CASSLTADSKTEAFF
>TRBJ1-1|NA|few|TRBV20-1
TGCAGTGCTACTGACAGGAGGGCTTTGAACACTGAAGCTTTCTTT
CSATDRRALNTEAFF
>TRBJ1-1|NA|few|TRBV28
TGTGCCGGCAGTCTCACTGCGGACTCGAACACTGAAGCTTTCTTT
CAGSLTADSNTEAFF
>TRBJ1-2|NA|NA|TRBV5-1
TGCGCCAACACGGAGGGATCAGGCTATGGCTACACCTTC
CANTEGSGYGYTF
>TRBJ1-4|NA|few|TRBV5-6
TGTGCCAGCAGCGCCGGTTTAAAACTGTTTTTT
CASSAGLKLFF
>TRBJ1-5|TRBD1|NA|TRBV2
TGTGCCAGCAGTTCCGGGACAGGGGTGCATCAGCCCCAGCATTTT
CASSSGTGVHQPQHF
>TRBJ2-7|NA|many|TRBV5-6
TGTGCCAGCAGCTTGGGGAACCACTACGAGCAGTACTTC
CASSLGNHYEQYF
>TRBJ2-7|NA|many|TRBV2
TGTGCCAGCAGGTCCGTTTTAGGAGTTACCTACGAGCAGTACTTC
CASRSVLGVTYEQYF
>TRBJ2-1|NA|few|TRBV20-1
TGCAGTGCTAGTGCCCAAAGTTCTCGGACAACAATCCCCTTGAGCTCCTACAATGAGCAGTTCTTC
CSASAQSSRTTIPLSSYNEQFF
>TRBJ2-7|NA|few|TRBV6-1
TGTGCCAGCAGGGACGGCCTCCTGGGGCAGTACTTC
CASRDGLLGQYF
>TRBJ2-3|TRBD2|NA|TRBV28
TGTGCCAGCAAGCGGGCGGGAGGGGGCACAGATACGCAGTATTTT
CASKRAGGGTDTQYF
>TRBJ2-7|TRBD2|few|TRBV9
TGTGCCAGCAGCGTAGAGGCTAGCGGGAGGCTCTACGAGCAGTACTTC
CASSVEASGRLYEQYF
>TRBJ2-3|TRBD2|many|TRBV7-8
TGTGCCAGCAGCGTAAGCGGGGTTAAACTCGATACGCAGTATTTT
CASSVSGVKLDTQYF
>TRBJ2-7|TRBD2|NA|TRBV20-1
TGCAGTGCTAGAGATTCCGGCGGGACGGGAGGGAGTCCCTACGAGCAGTACTTC
CSARDSGGTGGSPYEQYF
>TRBJ1-1|NA|many|TRBV2
TGTGCCAGCTTGAGAGGGGGGACGAACACTGAAGCTTTCTTT
CASLRGGTNTEAFF
>TRBJ2-7|TRBD2|NA|TRBV6-1
TGTGCCAGCAGTGTGGGACTAGTTTCCTACGAGCAGTACTTC
CASSVGLVSYEQYF
>TRBJ1-2|TRBD1|few|TRBV5-1
TGCGCCAGCAGGACAGGGGATAACTATGGCTACACCTTC
CASRTGDNYGYTF
>TRBJ2-1|TRBD1|NA|TRBV18
TGTGCCAGCTCACCGGACAGGGGGAGGATCAATGAGCAGTTCTTC
CASSPDRGRINEQFF
>TRBJ1-3|NA|NA|TRBV12-3/TRBV12-4
TGTGCCAGCATCTATGGCAGCTCTGGAAACACCATATATTTT
CASIYGSSGNTIYF
>TRBJ1-1|TRBD1|many|TRBV11-1
TGTGCCAGCAGCGTGACAGGGTTGGGGACTGAAGCTTTCTTT
CASSVTGLGTEAFF
>TRBJ1-3|NA|many|TRBV3-1
TGTGCCAGCAGCCACCCCACGGGGGGTCATTCTGGAAACACCATATATTTT
CASSHPTGGHSGNTIYF
>TRBJ1-1|NA|few|TRBV6-1
TGTGCCAGCAGTGTTCAGGGATACACTGAAGCTTTCTTT
CASSVQGYTEAFF
>TRBJ1-2|NA|NA|TRBV7-9
TGTGCCAGCAGTTACGGGGGGGACTATGGCTACACCTTC
CASSYGGDYGYTF
>TRBJ2-1|TRBD1|once|TRBV9
TGTGCCAGCAGCCTGGGACAGGGGGAGAGCTCCTACAATGAGCAGTTCTTC
CASSLGQGESSYNEQFF
>TRBJ2-1|NA|many|TRBV11-1
TGTGCCAGCAGCAAGCTGGGAAAGGGGTCCTACAATGAGCAGTTCTTC
CASSKLGKGSYNEQFF
>TRBJ2-1|TRBD2|NA|TRBV20-1
TGCAGTGCCCACGGGACTAGCGGGGGATACAATGAGCAGTTCTTC
CSAHGTSGGYNEQFF
>TRBJ2-3|NA|many|TRBV28
TGTGCCAGCACCGGGCCCGACACAGATACGCAGTATTTT
CASTGPDTDTQYF
>TRBJ2-4|TRBD2|NA|TRBV14
TGTGCCAGCAGCCAATCTTCTGGGCTAGCGGGAGGATTAGCCAAAAACATTCAGTACTTC
CASSQSSGLAGGLAKNIQYF
>TRBJ2-1|NA|few|TRBV30
TGTGCCTGGAGTGGCGAGCGGCCCTCCTACAATGAGCAGTTCTTC
CAWSGERPSYNEQFF
>TRBJ2-7|TRBD2|many|TRBV6-4
TGTGCCAGCAGTGACTCTGCACTAGCGGGAGTTGACTACTCCTACGAGCAGTACTTC
CASSDSALAGVDYSYEQYF
>TRBJ2-7|TRBD2|NA|TRBV24-1
TGTGCCACCAGCGCCTTGACTAGCGGTTCCTACGAGCAGTACTTC
CATSALTSGSYEQYF
>TRBJ2-7|TRBD1|few|TRBV12-3/TRBV12-4
TGTGCCAGCAGTCAGACAGGGACGGTCGAGCAGTACTTC
CASSQTGTVEQYF
>TRBJ1-1|NA|NA|TRBV6-2/TRBV6-3
TGTGCCAGCAGTTCGGAAAGTTACACTGAAGCTTTCTTT
CASSSESYTEAFF
>TRBJ1-3|NA|NA|TRBV5-1
TGCGCCAGCAGCATCGGGACGGGAGGAAACACCATATATTTT
CASSIGTGGNTIYF
>TRBJ1-6|TRBD1|NA|TRBV19
TGTGCCAGTACCAACACGAGGGACAGCCATAATTCACCCCTCCACTTT
CASTNTRDSHNSPLHF
>TRBJ1-1|TRBD1|many|TRBV4-2
TGTGCCAGCAGCCAACCGACAGGGACGAACACTGAAGCTTTCTTT
CASSQPTGTNTEAFF
>TRBJ1-1|NA|few|TRBV10-3
TGTGCCATCAGGCAACCGGCGGGGGGCGGGAACACTGAAGCTTTCTTT
CAIRQPAGGGNTEAFF
>TRBJ2-7|NA|few|TRBV29-1
TGCAGCGCCATCCAACAGTACGAGCAGTACTTC
CSAIQQYEQYF
>TRBJ2-7|TRBD1|NA|TRBV5-1
TGCGCCAGCAGCTCAGACAGGGGATTGTCCTACGAGCAGTACTTC
CASSSDRGLSYEQYF
>TRBJ2-1|TRBD2|many|TRBV5-1
TGCGCCAGCAGCTTTGGGACTAGCGGGAGGGGAAATGAGCAGTTCTTC
CASSFGTSGRGNEQFF